One sample yielded the 22 T cell receptor beta chains listed below, sequenced in a study of cytomegalovirus exposure and HLA in healthy donors. Here immunoSEQ multiplex PCR was the method, and the copy in TCRdb shows in-frame clones only, minus some. This sample has approximately 120,000 clones; 70% to 90% occur once, and the top ten carry less than 2%. Sequencing used PBMCs. These receptors all stem from a young woman in good health and CMV-seronegative.

J is TRBJ1-4 and V is TRBV9, with 8 bases that match TRBD1. CDR3 length: 15 residues. V dropped 5 bases and J dropped 7; count of bases not matched to a gene: 10. Germline V gene lookup returns CDR1 SGDLS and CDR2 YYNGEE. The CDR3 DNA follows: TGTGCCAGCAGTATGGACAGGGAGGAAGGTGAAAAACTGTTTTTT. As protein: CASSMDREEGEKLFF.

The rearrangement uses TRBV5-4 and TRBJ1-1; perhaps TRBD1 as D (5 bases). V lost 7 bases, J lost 4 bases, and 20 bases lay in between. CDR3 length: 15 amino acids. Germline V CDR1 and CDR2: SGHNT, YYREEE (reference sequence). In DNA, the CDR3 is TGTGCCAGCGCACCCTCGGGGGGATCGGGCACTGAAGCTTTCTTT. This encodes CASAPSGGSGTEAFF. The full variable domain, with the rest looked up from reference TRBV5-4 and TRBJ1-1, is ETGVTQSPTHLIKTRGQQVTLRCSSQSGHNTVSWYQQALGQGPQFIFQYYREEENGRGNFPPRFSGLQFPNYSSELNVNALELDDSALYLCASAPSGGSGTEAFFGQGTRLTVV.

In DNA, the CDR3 is TGCAGCGCACGAGGGACTAGCGGGAGTCGGACCGGGGAGCTGTTTTTT. Its translation is CSARGTSGSRTGELFF. The chain joins TRBV29-1 to TRBJ2-2, with 14 bases that match TRBD2. The CDR3 loop spans 16 amino acids. Germline V gene lookup returns CDR1 SQVTM and CDR2 ANQGSEA. V lost 7 bases and J lost 5; bases outside the gene matches: 9.

The chain uses TRBV27 and TRBJ2-1, with 8 bases aligning to TRBD2. This CDR3 is 17 amino acids long. The J segment lost 1 base and the V segment lost 6 bases, leaving 11 bases of the junction unmatched. CDR1 and CDR2 from the germline V gene are MNHEY and SMNVEV (reference sequence). Here the CDR3 DNA reads TGTGCCAGCAGCCCCCTAACGGGGGGGCCGTCCTACAATGAGCAGTTCTTC. Translation: CASSPLTGGPSYNEQFF.

The rearrangement joins TRBV4-1 to TRBJ2-7; D perhaps matches TRBD1 (6 bases). CDR3 size: 13 residues. Looked up from germline, CDR1 is MGHRA and CDR2 is YSYEKL. V lost 1 base to trimming and J lost 5 bases, with 9 bases between them. Here the CDR3 DNA reads TGCGCCAGCAGCCAAGCTTACAGGGACGAGCAGTACTTC. Translation: CASSQAYRDEQYF.

The chain uses TRBV27 and TRBJ2-7, with a tentative D call TRBD2 (5 bases). This CDR3 contains 14 residues. With 5 bases removed from V and 2 bases from J, the gap between germline ends came to 13 bases. Germline-derived CDR1 and CDR2 are MNHEY and SMNVEV (reference sequence). The CDR3 loop reads CASSPEGSTYEQYF. The CDR3 bases are TGTGCCAGCAGTCCCGAAGGGAGTACCTACGAGCAGTACTTC.

The genes are TRBV5-1 and TRBJ2-5; D is perhaps TRBD1 (6 bases). The CDR3 is 13 amino acids. The germline CDR1 and CDR2 sequences are SGHRS and YFSETQ. V gave up 4 bases and J gave up 5 bases, with 12 bases separating them. The CDR3 is CASSTGSGETQYF. DNA of the CDR3: TGCGCCAGCAGCACAGGGTCAGGCGAGACCCAGTACTTC. Full variable domain (remainder filled in from reference TRBV5-1 and TRBJ2-5): KAGVTQTPRYLIKTRGQQVTLSCSPISGHRSVSWYQQTPGQGLQFLFEYFSETQRNKGNFPGRFSGRQFSNSRSEMNVSTLELGDSALYLCASSTGSGETQYFGPGTRLLVL.

The chain joins TRBV6-5 to TRBJ2-1; tentatively, D is TRBD1 (5 bases). Germline assignment: CDR1 MNHEY and CDR2 SVGAGI. The CDR3 has 13 amino acids. The V end was cut by 5 bases, the J end by 10 bases, with 15 bases between. In nucleotides, the CDR3 is TGTGCCAGCAGTCCCAATACAGGAGCCGAGCAGTTCTTC. It encodes CASSPNTGAEQFF.

This clone was found once. The CDR3 nucleotides are TGTGCCAGCTCACCAGGGGGCTTCTCTGGGGCCAACGTCCTGACTTTC. It codes for CASSPGGFSGANVLTF. The rearrangement uses TRBV18 and TRBJ2-6; maybe TRBD1 (6 bases). The length of the CDR3 is 16 residues. Trimming cost V 2 bases and J 0 bases, with 8 bases left between them. Per germline, CDR1 KGHSH and CDR2 LQKENI.

This clone was seen more than once but under ten times. This sequence joins TRBV9 and TRBJ2-1, with 10 nucleotides matching TRBD2. V lost 3 bases, J lost 6 bases, and 9 bases stayed unmatched. Germline V gives CDR1 SGDLS, CDR2 YYNGEE. The CDR3 is 16 amino acids. CDR3 residues: CASSAYPGLASNEQFF. The CDR3 nucleotides are TGTGCCAGCAGCGCCTATCCGGGACTAGCGTCCAATGAGCAGTTCTTC.

This clone came up once. The chain couples TRBV19 to TRBJ1-2; 8 bases agree with TRBD1. After removal of 9 bases from V and 2 bases from J, the junction contained 5 bases not matched to a gene. CDR1 and CDR2 (germline): LNHDA, SQIVND (reference sequence). CDR3 size: 13 residues. The CDR3 here is CASAGGRNYGYTF. In DNA form, the CDR3 reads TGTGCCAGCGCAGGGGGCAGAAACTATGGCTACACCTTC.

This clone was counted a single time. The chain links TRBV27 to TRBJ1-1; TRBD1 agrees at 10 bases. The CDR3 length is 14 residues. The V gene's germline CDR1 is MNHEY and CDR2 SMNVEV (reference sequence). The ends lost 5 bases at V and 3 bases at J; junction bases unmatched: 3. This CDR3 reads CASSETGGYTEAFF. CDR3 sequence (DNA): TGTGCCAGCAGTGAGACAGGGGGCTACACTGAAGCTTTCTTT.

This clone has only a few counts. The V gene is TRBV27, the J gene TRBJ2-1, with 11 positions matching TRBD2. Unmatched junction bases numbered 6, after V lost 6 bases and J lost 8 bases. This CDR3 contains 14 residues. Per germline, CDR1 MNHEY and CDR2 SMNVEV (reference sequence). The CDR3 nucleotides are TGTGCCAGCAGATTCACTAGCGGGGGCGATGAGCAGTTCTTC. It is translated as CASRFTSGGDEQFF.

The gene calls are TRBV28 and TRBJ2-7, with TRBD2 as a possible D gene (5 bases). This CDR3 has 14 amino acids. The V gene lost 2 bases and the J gene lost 5 bases, with 13 bases spanning the gap. Germline V CDR1 and CDR2: MDHEN, SYDVKM. The chain's CDR3 is CASSLIRAGDEQYF. The CDR3 DNA reads as TGTGCCAGCAGTTTAATACGGGCCGGGGACGAGCAGTACTTC.

The chain recombines TRBV13 with TRBJ1-2; no clear D. Trimming took off 5 bases at V and 6 bases at J, with 16 bases between the two ends. This CDR3 comprises 14 residues. Germline CDR1 PRHDT, CDR2 FYEKMQ (reference sequence). CDR3 in amino acids: CASSNSTGSHGYTF. CDR3 sequence (DNA): TGTGCCAGCAGCAATAGTACGGGGAGCCATGGCTACACCTTC.

This rearrangement joins TRBV19 to TRBJ1-2, with TRBD1 matching 7 bases. The CDR3 sequence is 14 residues long. V gave up 9 bases and J gave up 4 bases; unmatched junction bases: 11. Germline lookup yields CDR1 LNHDA and CDR2 SQIVND (reference sequence). The CDR3 here is CARETGELPYGYTF. The CDR3 nucleotides read TGTGCCAGGGAAACAGGGGAGTTACCCTATGGCTACACCTTC.

The V and J genes are TRBV6-1 and TRBJ2-7, with 8 bases that match TRBD2. Germline loops: CDR1 MNHNS, CDR2 SASEGT. The CDR3 loop spans 15 amino acids. The V gene end was trimmed by 2 bases and the J gene end by 4 bases; junction bases not matched to a gene: 7. CDR3 region: CASSERGGGSYEQYF. As DNA, the CDR3 is TGTGCCAGCAGTGAACGGGGGGGCGGGTCGTACGAGCAGTACTTC.

As concerns this clone: One end of the junction varies from germline; a read error may be responsible. This chain joins TRBV7-7 and TRBJ2-3; 9 bases are a match to TRBD1. The germline V gene has CDR1 SSHAT and CDR2 FNYEAQ (reference sequence). The CDR3 runs 15 residues. CDR3 region: CASSSGTGRTDTQYF. The DNA of the CDR3 is TGTGCTAGCAGCTCGGGGACAGGGCGCACAGATACGCAGTATTTT.

This clone was seen only a few times. The genes are TRBV7-2 and TRBJ2-7, with a tentative D call TRBD1 (7 bases). Germline CDR1 is SGHTA and CDR2 is FQGNSA. Trimming shortened V by 4 bases and J by 3 bases, and 13 bases separated the two germline ends. The CDR3 runs to 14 residues. CDR3 sequence reads: CASSSGDSYYEQYF. CDR3 sequence (DNA): TGTGCCAGCAGCTCGGGGGACAGCTACTACGAGCAGTACTTC.

The rearrangement joins TRBV29-1 to TRBJ2-2; TRBD2 might be the D (5 bases). Germline lookup yields CDR1 SQVTM and CDR2 ANQGSEA. CDR3 size: 15 residues. Trimming cost V 6 bases and J 3 bases, with 17 bases left between them. The CDR3 region is CSVIFGGSHTGELFF. The CDR3 DNA follows: TGCAGCGTCATCTTCGGAGGTTCCCACACCGGGGAGCTGTTTTTT.

The rearrangement uses TRBV27 and TRBJ1-6; D remains unclear. From germline, CDR1 is MNHEY and CDR2 SMNVEV (reference sequence). The CDR3 extends over 16 amino acids. The V end lost 3 bases, the J end lost 6 bases, and 15 bases lay between the germline ends. The CDR3 DNA sequence: TGTGCCAGCAGTTTTACGCCGTCAACCAGTAATTCACCCCTCCACTTT. Protein sequence: CASSFTPSTSNSPLHF.

The J gene is TRBJ2-5, the V gene TRBV11-2, with 13 bases fitting TRBD2. Trimming at V came to 4 bases and at J to 5 bases, leaving 7 bases not matched to a gene. The CDR3 runs to 16 residues. CDR1 and CDR2 (germline): SGHAT, FQNNGV. The CDR3 is CASSSRTSGSWETQYF. Written as DNA, the CDR3 is TGTGCCAGCAGCTCCCGGACTAGCGGGAGTTGGGAGACCCAGTACTTC.